These T cell receptor beta chains were read from a single sample in a study of cytomegalovirus exposure and HLA in healthy donors. Profiling relied on immunoSEQ multiplex PCR, and the TCRdb table lists in-frame clones only, not all of them. The sample carries roughly 120,000 clones, over 65% recorded once. The specimen was PBMCs. The origin of the receptors is a man aged 45-65 years in good health and CMV-seronegative. Each CDR3 is given with its conserved first and last residue. D genes are given only for firm matches. The size of a clone is reported for some rows only, either as once, few or many, or as a class for expanded clones.

v_call: TRBV7-2
d_call: TRBD1
j_call: TRBJ2-4
clone_size: .
cdr3_aa: CASSSDRASKNIQYF
cdr3_nt: TGTGCCAGCAGCTCCGACAGGGCCTCCAAAAACATTCAGTACTTC

v_call: TRBV28
d_call: .
j_call: TRBJ2-1
clone_size: few
cdr3_aa: CASSPGTEQFF
cdr3_nt: TGTGCCAGCAGCCCTGGGACAGAGCAGTTCTTC

v_call: TRBV7-2
d_call: .
j_call: TRBJ2-1
clone_size: few
cdr3_aa: CASSLREGVSEQFF
cdr3_nt: TGTGCCAGCAGCTTAAGAGAGGGCGTCAGTGAGCAGTTCTTC

v_call: TRBV18
d_call: .
j_call: TRBJ1-1
clone_size: .
cdr3_aa: CASSHRQPNTEAFF
cdr3_nt: TGTGCCAGCTCACACCGACAGCCAAACACTGAAGCTTTCTTT

v_call: TRBV5-1
d_call: .
j_call: TRBJ2-5
clone_size: .
cdr3_aa: CASSLVTDPGETQYF
cdr3_nt: TGCGCCAGCAGCTTGGTGACTGACCCCGGAGAGACCCAGTACTTC

v_call: TRBV21-1
d_call: .
j_call: TRBJ2-4
clone_size: .
cdr3_aa: CASSKVTRGNSVAKNIQYF
cdr3_nt: TGTGCCAGCAGCAAAGTTACCAGGGGGAATTCCGTAGCCAAAAACATTCAGTACTTC

v_call: TRBV5-8
d_call: TRBD2
j_call: TRBJ2-5
clone_size: .
cdr3_aa: CASPTPPLAGGGETQYF
cdr3_nt: TGTGCCAGCCCCACCCCCCCACTAGCGGGGGGGGGTGAGACCCAGTACTTC

v_call: TRBV6-1
d_call: .
j_call: TRBJ2-3
clone_size: .
cdr3_aa: CASSEARGADTQYF
cdr3_nt: TGTGCCAGCAGTGAAGCGCGGGGTGCCGATACGCAGTATTTT

v_call: TRBV29-1
d_call: TRBD1
j_call: TRBJ2-1
clone_size: .
cdr3_aa: CSGRQGANEQFF
cdr3_nt: TGCAGCGGCCGACAGGGGGCGAATGAGCAGTTCTTC

v_call: TRBV6-1
d_call: .
j_call: TRBJ1-3
clone_size: once
cdr3_aa: CASSGQIGNTIYF
cdr3_nt: TGTGCCAGCAGCGGACAGATTGGAAACACCATATATTTT

v_call: TRBV7-6
d_call: TRBD2
j_call: TRBJ2-2
clone_size: .
cdr3_aa: CASSLGGGGAGELFF
cdr3_nt: TGTGCCAGCAGCTTAGGCGGGGGGGGCGCCGGGGAGCTGTTTTTT

v_call: TRBV5-1
d_call: .
j_call: TRBJ2-1
clone_size: .
cdr3_aa: CASSLDSNNEQFF
cdr3_nt: TGCGCCAGCAGCCTGGACTCGAACAATGAGCAGTTCTTC

v_call: TRBV7-6
d_call: .
j_call: TRBJ2-6
clone_size: .
cdr3_aa: CASSQAVTANVLTF
cdr3_nt: TGTGCCAGCAGCCAGGCAGTTACGGCCAACGTCCTGACTTTC

v_call: TRBV6-5
d_call: .
j_call: TRBJ2-2
clone_size: .
cdr3_aa: CASRPVTGELFF
cdr3_nt: TGTGCCAGCAGGCCAGTAACCGGGGAGCTGTTTTTT

v_call: TRBV27
d_call: TRBD2
j_call: TRBJ2-1
clone_size: once
cdr3_aa: CASSFSLRTSGDYNEQFF
cdr3_nt: TGTGCCAGCAGTTTCTCCCTGCGGACTAGCGGGGACTACAATGAGCAGTTCTTC

v_call: TRBV11-3
d_call: TRBD2
j_call: TRBJ2-3
clone_size: .
cdr3_aa: CASSPGVAGTTQYF
cdr3_nt: TGTGCCAGCAGCCCTGGAGTAGCGGGGACTACGCAGTATTTT

v_call: TRBV29-1
d_call: .
j_call: TRBJ2-6
clone_size: .
cdr3_aa: CSVGQLSGANVLTF
cdr3_nt: TGCAGCGTTGGTCAACTCTCTGGGGCCAACGTCCTGACTTTC

v_call: TRBV6-1
d_call: .
j_call: TRBJ1-5
clone_size: few
cdr3_aa: CASSPGVPNQPQHF
cdr3_nt: TGTGCCAGCAGTCCAGGGGTTCCCAATCAGCCCCAGCATTTT

v_call: TRBV5-1
d_call: TRBD1
j_call: TRBJ2-1
clone_size: .
cdr3_aa: CASSSGTGGNEQFF
cdr3_nt: TGCGCCAGCAGCTCGGGGACAGGGGGCAATGAGCAGTTCTTC

v_call: TRBV7-9
d_call: .
j_call: TRBJ2-3
clone_size: few
cdr3_aa: CASSTGGDTDTQYF
cdr3_nt: TGTGCCAGCAGCACAGGGGGGGACACAGATACGCAGTATTTT

v_call: TRBV19
d_call: .
j_call: TRBJ2-7
clone_size: .
cdr3_aa: CASSLQTPGDEQYF
cdr3_nt: TGTGCCAGTAGTCTCCAGACCCCCGGAGACGAGCAGTACTTC

v_call: TRBV6-5
d_call: .
j_call: TRBJ2-2
clone_size: .
cdr3_aa: CASRRQSNTGELFF
cdr3_nt: TGTGCCAGCCGGAGACAGAGCAACACCGGGGAGCTGTTTTTT

v_call: TRBV9
d_call: TRBD2
j_call: TRBJ2-5
clone_size: .
cdr3_aa: CASSVAPGGLFETQYF
cdr3_nt: TGTGCCAGCAGCGTAGCCCCGGGGGGGCTTTTTGAGACCCAGTACTTC

v_call: TRBV11-2
d_call: TRBD2
j_call: TRBJ2-5
clone_size: few
cdr3_aa: CASSPSTSGGGQETQYF
cdr3_nt: TGTGCCAGCAGCCCGTCCACTAGCGGGGGGGGGCAAGAGACCCAGTACTTC

v_call: TRBV4-2
d_call: .
j_call: TRBJ1-1
clone_size: .
cdr3_aa: CASSQGSRGSTEAFF
cdr3_nt: TGTGCCAGCAGCCAAGGGTCCAGGGGTTCCACTGAAGCTTTCTTT

v_call: TRBV4-3
d_call: .
j_call: TRBJ1-2
clone_size: .
cdr3_aa: CASSQARADYGYTF
cdr3_nt: TGCGCCAGCAGCCAAGCCAGGGCGGACTATGGCTACACCTTC

v_call: TRBV2
d_call: .
j_call: TRBJ2-2
clone_size: .
cdr3_aa: CASRPTTGNTGELFF
cdr3_nt: TGTGCCAGCAGACCGACGACAGGCAACACCGGGGAGCTGTTTTTT

v_call: TRBV6-5
d_call: TRBD1
j_call: TRBJ2-5
clone_size: once
cdr3_aa: CASSYQGAEETQYF
cdr3_nt: TGTGCCAGCAGTTACCAGGGGGCGGAAGAGACCCAGTACTTC

v_call: TRBV5-4
d_call: .
j_call: TRBJ2-1
clone_size: few
cdr3_aa: CASSLVSYNEQFF
cdr3_nt: TGTGCCAGCAGCTTGGTCAGTTACAATGAGCAGTTCTTC

v_call: TRBV6-1
d_call: .
j_call: TRBJ1-2
clone_size: .
cdr3_aa: CASILTANYGYTF
cdr3_nt: TGTGCCAGCATTTTGACAGCTAACTATGGCTACACCTTC

v_call: TRBV5-4
d_call: TRBD1
j_call: TRBJ2-7
clone_size: once
cdr3_aa: CASSPGGGQGYDEQYF
cdr3_nt: TGTGCCAGCAGCCCCGGCGGAGGACAGGGCTACGACGAGCAGTACTTC

v_call: TRBV11-3
d_call: TRBD1
j_call: TRBJ2-3
clone_size: .
cdr3_aa: CASSPGTGTRPDTQYF
cdr3_nt: TGTGCCAGCAGCCCGGGGACAGGGACCCGGCCAGATACGCAGTATTTT

v_call: TRBV10-3
d_call: .
j_call: TRBJ1-2
clone_size: .
cdr3_aa: CAISPDSINYGYTF
cdr3_nt: TGTGCCATCAGTCCTGACAGCATTAACTATGGCTACACCTTC

v_call: TRBV27
d_call: TRBD2
j_call: TRBJ2-1
clone_size: .
cdr3_aa: CASSSFPGLAGGVSEQFF
cdr3_nt: TGTGCCAGCAGTTCCTTCCCGGGACTAGCGGGGGGGGTCTCTGAGCAGTTCTTC

v_call: TRBV5-1
d_call: .
j_call: TRBJ1-1
clone_size: .
cdr3_aa: CASSLRTDVNTEAFF
cdr3_nt: TGCGCCAGCAGCTTGCGGACAGATGTCAACACTGAAGCTTTCTTT

v_call: TRBV7-2
d_call: .
j_call: TRBJ2-5
clone_size: .
cdr3_aa: CASSPTRQETQYF
cdr3_nt: TGTGCCAGCAGCCCGACTAGGCAAGAGACCCAGTACTTC

v_call: TRBV4-3
d_call: .
j_call: TRBJ2-2
clone_size: .
cdr3_aa: CASSQDDRSGELFF
cdr3_nt: TGCGCCAGCAGCCAAGATGACAGGTCTGGGGAGCTGTTTTTT

v_call: TRBV7-2
d_call: TRBD1
j_call: TRBJ1-5
clone_size: few
cdr3_aa: CASSTPGGAQPQHF
cdr3_nt: TGTGCCAGCAGCACCCCAGGGGGAGCCCAGCCCCAGCATTTT

v_call: TRBV28
d_call: TRBD2
j_call: TRBJ2-5
clone_size: .
cdr3_aa: CASSFRAGLAGHQETQYF
cdr3_nt: TGTGCCAGCAGTTTTAGAGCAGGACTAGCGGGCCACCAAGAGACCCAGTACTTC

v_call: TRBV7-7
d_call: .
j_call: TRBJ2-2
clone_size: .
cdr3_aa: CASSLGRPGNTGELFF
cdr3_nt: TGTGCCAGCAGCTTAGGCCGCCCCGGGAACACCGGGGAGCTGTTTTTT

v_call: TRBV5-6
d_call: .
j_call: TRBJ1-2
clone_size: few
cdr3_aa: CASSLNQANGYTF
cdr3_nt: TGTGCCAGCAGCTTGAATCAGGCTAATGGCTACACCTTC

v_call: TRBV7-9
d_call: .
j_call: TRBJ2-3
clone_size: few
cdr3_aa: CASSLVGAGRTDTQYF
cdr3_nt: TGTGCCAGCAGCTTAGTTGGGGCAGGGAGGACAGATACGCAGTATTTT

v_call: TRBV4-1
d_call: .
j_call: TRBJ2-5
clone_size: .
cdr3_aa: CASRTVGGGKKETQYF
cdr3_nt: TGCGCCAGCCGGACAGTAGGGGGGGGGAAAAAAGAGACCCAGTACTTC

v_call: TRBV14
d_call: TRBD2
j_call: TRBJ2-7
clone_size: .
cdr3_aa: CASSQIPGPRLAGGYEQYF
cdr3_nt: TGTGCCAGCAGCCAGATCCCGGGACCCCGACTAGCGGGGGGCTACGAGCAGTACTTC

v_call: TRBV11-2
d_call: TRBD1
j_call: TRBJ1-2
clone_size: .
cdr3_aa: CASSSTWDRGESNDYGYTF
cdr3_nt: TGTGCCAGCAGCTCGACATGGGACAGGGGCGAATCCAATGACTATGGCTACACCTTC

v_call: TRBV19
d_call: TRBD2
j_call: TRBJ2-1
clone_size: few
cdr3_aa: CASSMFSGVGEQFF
cdr3_nt: TGTGCCAGTAGTATGTTTAGCGGGGTAGGGGAGCAGTTCTTC

v_call: TRBV7-3
d_call: .
j_call: TRBJ1-2
clone_size: .
cdr3_aa: CASSLGQNYGYTF
cdr3_nt: TGTGCCAGCAGCTTAGGACAGAACTATGGCTACACCTTC

v_call: TRBV25-1
d_call: .
j_call: TRBJ1-1
clone_size: .
cdr3_aa: CASSPNRNTEAFF
cdr3_nt: TGTGCCAGCAGCCCAAACAGGAACACTGAAGCTTTCTTT

v_call: TRBV19
d_call: .
j_call: TRBJ1-1
clone_size: .
cdr3_aa: CASTGTQNTEAFF
cdr3_nt: TGTGCCAGCACCGGGACACAGAACACTGAAGCTTTCTTT

v_call: TRBV9
d_call: TRBD2
j_call: TRBJ2-5
clone_size: .
cdr3_aa: CASSASGGAWETQYF
cdr3_nt: TGTGCCAGCAGCGCTAGCGGGGGGGCCTGGGAGACCCAGTACTTC

v_call: TRBV28
d_call: .
j_call: TRBJ2-3
clone_size: .
cdr3_aa: CASSYGVGTDTQYF
cdr3_nt: TGTGCCAGCAGTTACGGGGTAGGCACAGATACGCAGTATTTT

v_call: TRBV6-1
d_call: TRBD2
j_call: TRBJ2-2
clone_size: .
cdr3_aa: CASSEAGGGAGGELFF
cdr3_nt: TGTGCCAGCAGTGAAGCCGGCGGGGGGGCCGGCGGGGAGCTGTTTTTT

v_call: TRBV5-1
d_call: TRBD2
j_call: TRBJ2-5
clone_size: .
cdr3_aa: CASSKILPMSGGKETQYF
cdr3_nt: TGCGCCAGCAGCAAGATACTCCCGATGAGCGGGGGGAAAGAGACCCAGTACTTC

v_call: TRBV27
d_call: .
j_call: TRBJ2-3
clone_size: .
cdr3_aa: CASSLFVSADTQYF
cdr3_nt: TGTGCCAGCAGTTTATTTGTTAGCGCAGATACGCAGTATTTT